The sequence of this T cell receptor (beta chain) was determined in a study of CXCR3-negative and CXCR3-positive naive CD8 T cells. The CDR3 is 13 residues long. CDR1 is SGHTS and CDR2 is YDEGEE in the germline V gene. 5' RACE with UMI labels generated the TRB cDNA libraries. From its re-call of the 5' RACE reads, TCRdb lists each CDR3 protein once, without DNA. The sample includes over 70,000 distinct CDR3 sequences. Points on this clonotype: Its specificity is not known.

Findings and caveats of the study: For CXCR3-positive naive cells, TRB CDR3s were more hydrophobic than those of CXCR3-negative naive cells.

The CD45RO-CCR7+CD27+CD95- phenotype denoted naive CD8+ T cells. This TCR derives from a human donor in good health. Some clones in this sample may be carry-over from other donors' samples. The sequenced sample was naive CXCR3+ CD8+ T cells from blood. The subset denotes: CD45RO-CCR7+CD27+CD95- naive CD8+ T cells expressing CXCR3 (TNR3+). The V call is TRBV5-8, the J call TRBJ2-7. The CDR3 loop reads CASSLVSSYEQYF.